The next 5 T cell receptor beta chains were all read from a single sample in a study of glioma-infiltrating T cells after dendritic cell vaccination. Assay: immunoSEQ multiplex PCR; the TCRdb copy retains only in-frame clones and omits some. The table lists approximately 91,000 clones, approximately 78% of them singletons. Time point here: after dendritic cell vaccination, including at tumor progression/relapse. The sample was blood, taken after dendritic cell vaccination. These receptors all stem from a human donor with glioblastoma.

The genes are TRBV7-9 and TRBJ1-2; possibly TRBD1 for D (6 bases). Trimming removed 5 bases from V and 10 bases from J, with 20 bases in between. Germline CDR1 SEHNR, CDR2 FQNEAQ (reference sequence). CDR3 length: 14 residues. The CDR3 sequence is CASSALRQDRDYTF. The CDR3 DNA is TGTGCCAGCAGCGCCCTGAGACAGGATCGGGACTACACCTTC.

This sequence joins TRBV14 and TRBJ1-3; D is perhaps TRBD1 (6 bases). V lost 2 bases to trimming and J lost 1 base, with 9 bases between them. The germline gives CDR1 SGHDN, CDR2 FVKESK. The CDR3 has 15 amino acids. CDR3 sequence: CASSQLTGSGNTIYF. In nucleotides, the CDR3 is TGTGCCAGCAGCCAATTGACAGGTTCTGGAAACACCATATATTTT. The full variable domain, with the rest looked up from reference TRBV14 and TRBJ1-3, is EAGVTQFPSHSVIEKGQTVTLRCDPISGHDNLYWYRRVMGKEIKFLLHFVKESKQDESGMPNNRFLAERTGGTYSTLKVQPAELEDSGVYFCASSQLTGSGNTIYFGEGSWLTVV.

This clone appeared once. The CDR3 nucleotides read TGTGCCAGCAGGACCACAGGGTTTTCGTCATACGAGCAGTACGTC. Amino acid sequence: CASRTTGFSSYEQYV. The chain has TRBV6-1 and TRBJ2-7; TRBD1 is a possible D gene (6 bases). V lost 6 bases and J lost 4, with 19 bases in between. The CDR3 loop spans 15 amino acids. Germline lookup yields CDR1 MNHNS and CDR2 SASEGT.

This rearrangement joins TRBV6-5 to TRBJ2-2; 12 bases match TRBD2. The CDR3 is 15 amino acids. Trimming at V came to 8 bases and at J to 0 bases, leaving 1 base not matched to a gene. CDR1 and CDR2 (germline): MNHEY, SVGAGI. CDR3 nucleotides: TGTGCCAGCGCTAGCGGGGGGGCGAACACCGGGGAGCTGTTTTTT. Amino acid sequence: CASASGGANTGELFF.

This chain uses TRBV10-3 with TRBJ2-5, with D tentatively TRBD2 (5 bases). The V gene lost 8 bases and the J gene lost 3 bases, with 16 bases spanning the gap. The CDR3 totals 14 residues. Germline V CDR1 and CDR2: ENHRY, SYGVKD. CDR3 DNA: TGTGCCATCGGACTTGAGGGAGTGGAAGAGACCCAGTACTTC. The encoded protein is CAIGLEGVEETQYF.